A selection of T cell receptor beta chains follows, all from one sample in a study of Graves' ophthalmopathy and Graves' hyperthyroidism. TCRdb analysed the multiplex PCR reads with MiXCR anew, one entry per CDR3 protein. The top ten hold around 45% of the sample, which has about 220,000 distinct CDR3 sequences, roughly a fifth seen once. The material sequenced was peripheral blood. These receptors were taken from a woman aged 50 to 60 with Graves' ophthalmopathy. Both conserved end residues are part of each CDR3. D genes are given only for firm matches. Not all rows give a size; the values are once, few, many and, for expanded clones, a class.

size	J	V	D	CDR3	DNA
-	TRBJ2-7	TRBV7-2	TRBD2	CASSLTLAGVSEQYF	TGTGCCAGCAGCTTAACGCTAGCGGGAGTCTCCGAGCAGTACTTC
-	TRBJ1-5	TRBV6-1	TRBD1	CASSQQGALGNQPQHF	TGTGCCAGCAGTCAGCAGGGGGCATTGGGCAATCAGCCCCAGCATTTT
many	TRBJ2-5	TRBV7-8	-	CAGGGATVQETQYF	TGTGCCGGGGGGGGGGCGACGGTCCAAGAGACCCAGTACTTC
-	TRBJ1-6	TRBV12-3/TRBV12-4	TRBD1	CASSFRQGNSPLHF	TGTGCCAGCAGTTTCCGACAGGGAAATTCACCCCTCCACTTT
many	TRBJ2-7	TRBV27	-	CASSVSRTYEQYF	TGTGCCAGCAGTGTATCCCGAACCTACGAGCAGTACTTC
-	TRBJ2-5	TRBV28	TRBD1	CASRSYAQGAGETQYF	TGTGCCAGCAGGTCCTACGCTCAGGGGGCCGGGGAGACCCAGTACTTC
-	TRBJ2-7	TRBV9	-	CASSASGEYEQYF	TGTGCCAGCAGCGCCTCCGGAGAGTACGAGCAGTACTTC
many	TRBJ2-5	TRBV30	-	CAWSVGDGQCF	TGTGCCTGGAGTGTGGGGGATGGCCAGTGCTTC
many	TRBJ1-1	TRBV28	TRBD1	CASSLPQGAAEAFF	TGTGCCAGCAGTTTACCCCAGGGGGCGGCTGAAGCTTTCTTT
many	TRBJ2-5	TRBV28	-	CASGREEFRGETQYF	TGTGCCAGCGGACGAGAGGAATTCCGAGGAGAGACCCAGTACTTC
-	TRBJ1-3	TRBV18	-	CASSNGNTIYF	TGTGCCAGCTCAAATGGAAACACCATATATTTT
many	TRBJ2-4	TRBV20-1	-	CSAREAGLNIQYF	TGCAGTGCTAGAGAGGCCGGCCTAAACATTCAGTACTTC
many	TRBJ1-1	TRBV6-5	-	CASSYRGHTNTEAFF	TGTGCCAGCAGTTACCGGGGGCACACGAACACTGAAGCTTTCTTT
many	TRBJ1-1	TRBV11-2	-	CASSLDPGRNTEAFF	TGTGCCAGCAGCTTAGACCCAGGCAGGAACACTGAAGCTTTCTTT
-	TRBJ2-7	TRBV6-1	-	CASSGDGGWEQYF	TGTGCCAGCAGCGGGGACGGCGGGTGGGAGCAGTACTTC
many	TRBJ1-1	TRBV5-1	-	CASSLARQGVTEAFF	TGCGCCAGCAGCTTGGCCCGGCAGGGTGTCACTGAAGCTTTCTTT
many	TRBJ2-5	TRBV20-1	-	CSARSPGETQYF	TGCAGTGCTAGATCTCCAGGGGAGACCCAGTACTTC
many	TRBJ2-5	TRBV11-2	-	CASSLRGTRGETQYF	TGTGCCAGCAGCTTAAGGGGCACCAGGGGAGAGACCCAGTACTTC
-	TRBJ1-1	TRBV20-1	-	CSARVPRGGLHTEAFF	TGCAGTGCTAGAGTCCCTCGGGGGGGGCTGCACACTGAAGCTTTCTTT
many	TRBJ2-5	TRBV5-1	TRBD2	CASGTSGTQETQYF	TGCGCCAGCGGGACTAGCGGGACCCAAGAGACCCAGTACTTC
many	TRBJ2-5	TRBV6-1	-	CASSERPVVGQQETQYF	TGTGCCAGCAGTGAACGCCCGGTTGTGGGACAACAAGAGACCCAGTACTTC
many	TRBJ2-2	TRBV27	TRBD1	CASSFGDRESGELFF	TGTGCCAGCAGTTTTGGAGACAGGGAGTCCGGGGAGCTGTTTTTT
many	TRBJ2-7	TRBV28	TRBD2	CASREGLAGSYEQYF	TGTGCCAGCAGGGAGGGACTAGCGGGCTCCTACGAGCAGTACTTC
-	TRBJ2-5	TRBV11-2	TRBD1	CASSAKTGTETQYF	TGTGCCAGCAGCGCCAAGACAGGGACAGAGACCCAGTACTTC
-	TRBJ2-4	TRBV12-3/TRBV12-4	TRBD1	CASRPRDREIIQYF	TGTGCCAGCAGACCTCGGGACAGGGAGATCATTCAGTACTTC
many	TRBJ2-5	TRBV6-6	-	CASRPPGLRGETQYF	TGTGCCAGCAGACCCCCGGGACTGAGGGGGGAGACCCAGTACTTC
few	TRBJ2-7	TRBV11-1	TRBD2	CAISFEPGLGGDEQYF	TGCGCCATCAGCTTCGAACCGGGACTAGGCGGAGACGAGCAGTACTTC
-	TRBJ2-7	TRBV6-1	TRBD1	CASREGQGATEQYF	TGTGCCAGCAGAGAAGGACAGGGGGCAACCGAGCAGTACTTC
many	TRBJ1-5	TRBV20-1	-	CSAPQGKGRNQPQHF	TGCAGTGCTCCTCAGGGAAAAGGCCGCAATCAGCCCCAGCATTTT
many	TRBJ2-7	TRBV28	TRBD1	CASAGQGVYEQYF	TGTGCCAGCGCCGGACAGGGGGTGTACGAGCAGTACTTC
many	TRBJ1-1	TRBV19	TRBD1	CASSPVGRGRLKDTEAFF	TGTGCCAGTAGTCCTGTAGGGAGGGGGCGTCTTAAGGACACTGAAGCTTTCTTT
many	TRBJ1-3	TRBV11-2	-	CASSPRSSGNTIYF	TGTGCCAGCAGCCCAAGGAGCTCTGGAAACACCATATATTTT
few	TRBJ2-7	TRBV12-3/TRBV12-4	-	CASSPSPKGQAYEQYF	TGTGCCAGCAGCCCTAGTCCGAAGGGACAAGCCTACGAGCAGTACTTC